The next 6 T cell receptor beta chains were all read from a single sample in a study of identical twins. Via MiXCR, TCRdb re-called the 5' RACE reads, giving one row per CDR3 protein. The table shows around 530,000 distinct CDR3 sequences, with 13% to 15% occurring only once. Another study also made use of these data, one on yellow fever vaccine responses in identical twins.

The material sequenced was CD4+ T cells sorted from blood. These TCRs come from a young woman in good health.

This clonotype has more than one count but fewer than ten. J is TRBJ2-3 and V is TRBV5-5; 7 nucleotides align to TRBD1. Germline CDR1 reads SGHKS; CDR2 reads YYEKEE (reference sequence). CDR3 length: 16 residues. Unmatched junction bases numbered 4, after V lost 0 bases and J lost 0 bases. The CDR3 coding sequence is TGTGCCAGCAGCTTGGGTCCGGGACAGAGCACAGATACGCAGTATTTT. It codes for CASSLGPGQSTDTQYF. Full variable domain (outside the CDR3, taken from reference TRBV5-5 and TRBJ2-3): DAGVTQSPTHLIKTRGQQVTLRCSPISGHKSVSWYQQVLGQGPQFIFQYYEKEERGRGNFPDRFSARQFPNYSSELNVNALLLGDSALYLCASSLGPGQSTDTQYFGPGTRLTVL.

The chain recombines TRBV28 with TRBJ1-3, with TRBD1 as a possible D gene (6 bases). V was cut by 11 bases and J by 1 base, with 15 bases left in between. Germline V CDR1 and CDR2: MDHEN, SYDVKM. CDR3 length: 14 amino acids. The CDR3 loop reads CAVSRGVSGNTIYF. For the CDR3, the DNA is TGTGCCGTTAGCAGGGGAGTTTCTGGAAACACCATATATTTT.

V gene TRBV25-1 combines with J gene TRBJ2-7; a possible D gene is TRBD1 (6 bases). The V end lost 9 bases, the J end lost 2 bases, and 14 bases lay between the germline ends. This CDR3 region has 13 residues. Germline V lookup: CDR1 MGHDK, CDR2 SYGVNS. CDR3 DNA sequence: TGTGCCAGTTCGCAGGGGACGCCCTACGAGCAGTACTTC. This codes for CASSQGTPYEQYF.

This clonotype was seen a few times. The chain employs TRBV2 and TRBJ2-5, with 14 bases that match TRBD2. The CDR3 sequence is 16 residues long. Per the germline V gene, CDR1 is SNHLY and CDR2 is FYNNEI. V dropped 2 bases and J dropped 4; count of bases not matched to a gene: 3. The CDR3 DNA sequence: TGTGCCAGCAGTGAATTCGGACTAGCGGGAGGAGAGACCCAGTACTTC. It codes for CASSEFGLAGGETQYF.

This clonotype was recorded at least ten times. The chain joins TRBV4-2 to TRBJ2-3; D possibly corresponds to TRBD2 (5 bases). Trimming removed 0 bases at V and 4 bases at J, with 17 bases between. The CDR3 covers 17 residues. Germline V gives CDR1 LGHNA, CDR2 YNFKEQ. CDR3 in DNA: TGTGCCAGCAGCCAAGATCCTAGCCACCTAGACCCAGATACGCAGTATTTT. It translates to CASSQDPSHLDPDTQYF.

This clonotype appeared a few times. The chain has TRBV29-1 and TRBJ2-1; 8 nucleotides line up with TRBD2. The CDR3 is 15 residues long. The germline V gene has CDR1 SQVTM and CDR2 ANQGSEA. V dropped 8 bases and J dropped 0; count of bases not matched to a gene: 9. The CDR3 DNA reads TGCAGCTGGAGTCTAGCGGGTCCCTCCTACAATGAGCAGTTCTTC. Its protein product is CSWSLAGPSYNEQFF.